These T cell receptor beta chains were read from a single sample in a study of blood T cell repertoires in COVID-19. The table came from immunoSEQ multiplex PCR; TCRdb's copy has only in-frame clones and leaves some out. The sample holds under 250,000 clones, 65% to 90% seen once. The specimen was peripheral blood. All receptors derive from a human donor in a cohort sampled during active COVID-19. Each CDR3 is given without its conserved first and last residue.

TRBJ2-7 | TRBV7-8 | ASSPRAGTSYEQY
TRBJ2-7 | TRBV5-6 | ASSSSGILIYEQY
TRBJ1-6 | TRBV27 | ASSLSTPVDNSPLH
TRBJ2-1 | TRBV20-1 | SASLWQGYNEQF
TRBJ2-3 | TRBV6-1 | ASSEFRLAVGDTQY
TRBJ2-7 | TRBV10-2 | ASSESGGVGAYEQY
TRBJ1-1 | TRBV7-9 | ASLPYGPGQGTEAF
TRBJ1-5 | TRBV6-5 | ARTGEEGQPQH
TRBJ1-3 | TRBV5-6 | ASNKQGGNTIY
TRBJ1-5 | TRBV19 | ATGQGMGNQPQH
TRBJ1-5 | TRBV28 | ASRTTPVRDQPQH
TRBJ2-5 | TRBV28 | ASSAPVTGGQETQY
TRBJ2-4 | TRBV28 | ASSFHQGIQY
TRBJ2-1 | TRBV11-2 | ASSWGRAGGPFEQF
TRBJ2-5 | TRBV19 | ASSPLADQETQY
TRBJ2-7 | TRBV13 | ASSLVSGTGADEQY
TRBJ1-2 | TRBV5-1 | ASSLGEGSWGYT
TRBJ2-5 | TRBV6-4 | ASSRDREETQY
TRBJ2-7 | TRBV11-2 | ASSLGWGDYEQY
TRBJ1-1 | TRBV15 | ATSRDRGQIEAF
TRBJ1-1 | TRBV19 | ASQPNRGMNTEAF
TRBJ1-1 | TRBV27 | ASSLTRGEAF
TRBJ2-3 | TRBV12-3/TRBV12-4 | ASSSRDRGD
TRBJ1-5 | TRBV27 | ASSLSWRGYSNQPQH
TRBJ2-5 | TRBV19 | ASSRRRIQETQY
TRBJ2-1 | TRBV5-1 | ASSLVLGLAGERGVGNEQF
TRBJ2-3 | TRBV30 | AWNQGRETDTQY
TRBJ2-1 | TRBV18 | ASSPFPGLAGDNEQF
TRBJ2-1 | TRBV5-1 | ASSLSSGVHSYNEQF
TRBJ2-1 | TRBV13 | ASSPRGELYNEQF
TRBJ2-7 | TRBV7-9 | ASSPPGSGTPYEQY
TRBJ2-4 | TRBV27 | ASSSFYRGLSLAGYPKNIQY
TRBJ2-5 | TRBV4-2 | ASSRLAPYQETQY
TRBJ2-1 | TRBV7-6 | ASSLVGSYNEQF